This TCR beta chain was sequenced for a study of blood T cells in healthy people across ages. Healthy Caucasian individuals from Russia aged about 6 to 100 were enrolled as donors. Each individual donor underwent a draw of roughly 10 milliliters of peripheral blood. Study outcomes and limitations: Estimated diversity that came from one million T cells was considered an underestimate.

The second PCR ran roughly 7 to 12 cycles with a sample-barcoded 5' primer and J-beta primers. Via MiXCR, TCRdb re-called the 5' RACE reads, giving one row per CDR3 protein. In the table there are fewer than 700,000 distinct CDR3 sequences, around 38% of which are singletons. The table lists this clonotype with a few counts. Its antigen is undetermined. The V gene end was trimmed by 1 base and the J gene end by 6 bases; junction bases not matched to a gene: 8. This CDR3 is 16 amino acids long. Germline assignment: CDR1 SEHNR and CDR2 FQNEAQ (reference sequence). The origin of this receptor is an elderly man in good health. The genes are TRBV7-9 and TRBJ1-2, with 10 nucleotides matching TRBD1. The sequencing sample was made of blood. Here the CDR3 DNA reads TGTGCCAGCAGCTTAGTCCCTGCAGACAGGGGGCATGGCTACACCTTC. Protein sequence: CASSLVPADRGHGYTF.